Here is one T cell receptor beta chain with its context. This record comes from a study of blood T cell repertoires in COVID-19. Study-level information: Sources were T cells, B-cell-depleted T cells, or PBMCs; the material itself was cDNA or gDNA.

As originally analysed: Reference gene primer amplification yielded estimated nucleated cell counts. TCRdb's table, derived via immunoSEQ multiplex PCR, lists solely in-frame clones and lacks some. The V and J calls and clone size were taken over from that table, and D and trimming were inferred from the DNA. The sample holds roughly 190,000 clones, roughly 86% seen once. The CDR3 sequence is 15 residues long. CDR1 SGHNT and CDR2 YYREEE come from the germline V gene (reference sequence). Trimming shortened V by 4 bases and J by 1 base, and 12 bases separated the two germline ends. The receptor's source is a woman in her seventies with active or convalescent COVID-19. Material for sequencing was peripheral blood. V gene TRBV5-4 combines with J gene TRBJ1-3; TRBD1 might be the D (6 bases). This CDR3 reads CASSPDRSSGNTIYF. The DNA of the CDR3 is TGTGCCAGCAGCCCAGACAGGAGTTCTGGAAACACCATATATTTT.